This TCR beta chain came from a study of T cells after yellow fever vaccination. There are a few counts of this clonotype. TCRdb called the 5' RACE reads again in MiXCR, with one record for every CDR3 protein. The sample contains hundreds of thousands of distinct CDR3 sequences, around 17% of which appear only once. CDR3 length equals 15 residues. Trimming stripped 5 bases from V and 1 base from J, with 15 bases between. Germline-derived CDR1 and CDR2 are SGHTA and FQGNSA. This sequence was found in a man aged 18 to 30 who received the YFV17D yellow fever vaccine. The source was PBMCs, collected more than 4 days after the first yellow fever vaccination. The V and J genes are TRBV7-2 and TRBJ2-7, with a weak D call TRBD2 (5 bases). For the CDR3, the DNA is TGTGCCAGCAGCCTAAGGAGCGGCAGTTCCTACGAGCAGTACGTC. Protein sequence: CASSLRSGSSYEQYV.